Given below is one TCR beta chain in context. What antigen it recognizes has not been identified. The sample holds no much larger clone one base away, and base qualities are not on file. This specimen belongs to a study of blood T cell repertoires in COVID-19 (dated by TCRdb to 2018 to 2020). For context, the study as a whole: The collaborator samples originated in the United States, Italy and Spain and spanned the acute and convalescent phases of COVID-19. The material from the prospective study consisted of cDNA or gDNA derived from T cells, B-cell-depleted T cells, or PBMCs. Deeply sampled blood TCRbeta repertoires from subjects exposed to, actively infected with, or recovered from COVID-19 were included in the dataset. A freely available public database, intended as a resource for researchers studying the immune response to SARS-CoV-2, is where the repertoires were released. The samples were drawn from the first 160 participants of the ongoing ImmuneRACE study and from over 950 subjects provided by 6 global collaborators. A de-identified subject ID, COVID-19 status, age in years and sex were almost always included in the sample metadata. Where HLA class I and class II types were available, the types were taken from metadata supplied by the sample provider, not from assay-based typing.

A second Seattle source provided samples from volunteer blood donors who had recovered from COVID-19. Each collaborating institution followed its own protocols to collect whole blood in K2EDTA tubes. For TCRbeta analysis, collaborator samples were shipped as frozen whole blood, as isolated PBMCs, or as DNA extracted from either sample type. General findings and caveats noted by the study authors: Clinical and demographic metadata were provided uncurated, with the amount varying by source and participant.

TCRbeta CDR3 regions were amplified from genomic DNA by means of the immunoSEQ Assay, a bias-controlled multiplex PCR. Per the source publication's procedure: Nucleated cell counts per sample were estimated from amplification of reference gene primers within the assay. To quantify the absolute abundance of each unique TCRbeta CDR3 rearrangement, sequence reads were collapsed and filtered. Productive Simpson clonality was computed per sample as the square root of Simpson's diversity index over productive rearrangements. Held by TCRdb, this immuneACCESS table contains in-frame sequences only and omits some clones. Under half of the omission traces to an unresolved V gene where checked; the cause of the rest is unknown. Clonal size and the V and J genes are those of that table, whereas D and trimming came from the DNA. The sample table lists fewer than 350,000 clones, approximately 83% of them with a count of one. The ten largest clones represent 2.1% of the sample.

The CDR3 covers 15 residues, taking in both the cysteine and the phenylalanine. The read is trimmed to its CDR3 DNA, 45 bases read in frame from base 1. According to the germline V gene, CDR1 reads SGHRS and CDR2 reads YFSETQ. V drops 2 bases and J drops 0 bases, leaving 11 bases in between. The chain couples TRBV5-1 to TRBJ1-2; the D gene lacks a confident call. Sequenced input: peripheral blood. This receptor was taken from a woman aged 25 to 45 who had recovered from COVID-19. CDR3 reads: CASSFWTASNYGYTF. The DNA sequence is TGCGCCAGCAGCTTCTGGACTGCCTCTAACTATGGCTACACCTTC.